Shown below are 12 T cell receptor beta chains from a single sample sequenced in a study of cytomegalovirus exposure and HLA in healthy donors. PCR employed 60 Vbeta and 13 Jbeta primers. Using immunoSEQ multiplex PCR, the repertoire was profiled, and TCRdb retains in-frame clones only, with some absent. This table has more than 85,000 clones, 80% to 85% appearing once. Sequencing was performed on PBMCs. The receptors come from a woman in her twenties or thirties in good health and CMV-seronegative.

V usage is TRBV12-5 and J usage is TRBJ2-1, with 8 bases fitting TRBD1. The trim removed 7 bases at V and 1 base at J, leaving 21 bases unmatched. CDR3 length: 20 residues. Germline values: CDR1 LGHNT, CDR2 FRNRAP. The CDR3 protein is CASDLPRGQELQWSYNEQFF. For the CDR3, the DNA is TGTGCTAGTGACCTCCCAAGGGGACAGGAGCTACAATGGTCCTACAATGAGCAGTTCTTC.

V and J are TRBV27 and TRBJ2-3, with TRBD1 identical over 7 bases. The CDR3 has 19 amino acids. Germline lookup yields CDR1 MNHEY and CDR2 SMNVEV (reference sequence). The J segment lost 5 bases and the V segment lost 3 bases, leaving 20 bases of the junction unmatched. The DNA of the CDR3 is TGTGCCAGCAGTTTCCACAGACAGGGATCCGTCCGGAGTCGAGATACGCAGTATTTT. Translated: CASSFHRQGSVRSRDTQYF.

The DNA of the CDR3 is TGTGCCAGTAGCGGGCTAGCGGGAGACCTTGTGGGAGAGCAGTACTTC. Its translation: CASSGLAGDLVGEQYF. The rearrangement uses TRBV19 and TRBJ2-7; 10 bases align to TRBD2. The junction had 15 bases not matched to a gene; V was cut back by 6 bases and J by 7 bases. The CDR3 contains 16 residues. Per the germline V gene, CDR1 is LNHDA and CDR2 is SQIVND (reference sequence).

The rearrangement uses TRBV4-3 and TRBJ2-3; 10 nucleotides line up with TRBD2. Trimming took 1 base from V and 6 from J; bases not matched to a gene: 7. Germline V gives CDR1 LGHNA, CDR2 YSLEER. This CDR3 is built from 16 residues. The CDR3 loop is CASSQGASGSSDTQYF. In DNA form, the CDR3 reads TGCGCCAGCAGCCAAGGAGCTAGCGGGAGCTCTGATACGCAGTATTTT.

V and J are TRBV5-6 and TRBJ2-5; 7 nucleotides align to TRBD1. The CDR3 is 14 amino acids. Germline V gene data show CDR1 as SGHDT and CDR2 as YYEEEE. V dropped 4 bases and J dropped 10; count of bases not matched to a gene: 13. CDR3 amino acids: CASSRYSQGYDQYF. Written as DNA, the CDR3 is TGTGCCAGCAGCCGATACTCACAGGGGTACGACCAGTACTTC.

This chain uses TRBV5-1 with TRBJ2-1; D remains ambiguous. The germline CDR1 and CDR2 sequences are SGHRS and YFSETQ. Trimming cost V 1 base and J 5 bases, with 7 bases left between them. The CDR3 has 13 amino acids. CDR3 protein: CASSLQRDNEQFF. The DNA of the CDR3 is TGCGCCAGCAGCTTGCAGCGCGACAATGAGCAGTTCTTC. The entire variable domain, with the rest obtained from reference TRBV5-1 and TRBJ2-1, is as follows: KAGVTQTPRYLIKTRGQQVTLSCSPISGHRSVSWYQQTPGQGLQFLFEYFSETQRNKGNFPGRFSGRQFSNSRSEMNVSTLELGDSALYLCASSLQRDNEQFFGPGTRLTVL.

This clone has a single count. This chain uses TRBV6-1 with TRBJ2-1, with D unclear. Germline loops: CDR1 MNHNS, CDR2 SASEGT. V gave up 4 bases and J gave up 2 bases, with 12 bases separating them. CDR3 length: 15 residues. The CDR3 DNA sequence: TGTGCCAGCAGTGGAGTCGATCCGACCTACAATGAGCAGTTCTTC. Amino acid sequence: CASSGVDPTYNEQFF.

The chain has TRBV4-1 and TRBJ2-2, with 7 bases identical to TRBD2. With V trimmed by 7 bases and J by 1 base, 9 bases remained unmatched. There are 16 residues in the CDR3. Germline CDR1 and CDR2: MGHRA and YSYEKL. This CDR3 reads CASKVTPSGNTGELFF. For the CDR3, the DNA is TGCGCCAGCAAGGTCACCCCTAGCGGGAACACCGGGGAGCTGTTTTTT.

In regard to this clone: The junction differs from germline at one of its ends, possibly a read error. The genes are TRBV10-1 and TRBJ2-1, with D uncertain. The CDR3 spans 13 residues. Germline values: CDR1 WNHNN, CDR2 SYGVQD (reference sequence). The CDR3 region has the DNA TGCGCCGGCAGTGAGAAGTCTAACAATGAGCAGTTCTTC. Amino acid sequence: CAGSEKSNNEQFF.

The chain joins TRBV7-2 to TRBJ1-1; D perhaps matches TRBD1 (6 bases). CDR1 is SGHTA and CDR2 is FQGNSA in the germline V gene. This CDR3 is 14 amino acids long. Trimming shortened V by 6 bases and J by 6 bases, and 17 bases separated the two germline ends. CDR3 loop: CASRPGDRVSEAFF. The CDR3 coding sequence is TGTGCCAGCAGGCCAGGGGACCGGGTGTCTGAAGCTTTCTTT.

The chain recombines TRBV20-1 with TRBJ2-1; D uncertain. CDR3 length: 10 amino acids. CDR1 DFQATT and CDR2 SNEGSKA come from the germline V gene (reference sequence). V lost 5 bases to trimming and J lost 8 bases, with 7 bases between them. The CDR3 here is CSASEHEQFF. The CDR3 DNA reads as TGCAGTGCTTCGGAGCATGAGCAGTTCTTC.

V usage is TRBV25-1 and J usage is TRBJ2-7; 8 nucleotides match TRBD2. J gave up 7 bases and V 4 bases, and 9 bases lay outside the gene matches. The CDR3 runs to 14 residues. From germline, CDR1 is MGHDK and CDR2 SYGVNS. This CDR3 reads CASSVSGSSGEQYF. As DNA, the CDR3 is TGTGCCAGCAGTGTCAGCGGGAGTTCTGGGGAGCAGTACTTC.